Listed below are T cell receptor beta chains from one sample, sequenced in a study of blood T cell repertoires in COVID-19. The assay was immunoSEQ multiplex PCR, and TCRdb's table has in-frame clones only and misses some. The sample holds around 190,000 clones, 80% seen once. The material sequenced was peripheral blood. All receptors come from a man aged 70-80 years with active or convalescent COVID-19. Each CDR3 is given without its conserved first and last residue.

TRBV2	TRBJ2-7	ASSIRTGGNEQY
TRBV9	TRBJ1-6	ASSVDKPAARRSYNSPLH
TRBV6-2/TRBV6-3	TRBJ1-4	ASSSFNEKLF
TRBV13	TRBJ2-5	ASRRGGGSETQY
TRBV3-1/TRBV3-2	TRBJ2-3	ASSHRDRTDTQY
TRBV21-1	TRBJ2-3	ASSKKTRGDTQY
TRBV7-2	TRBJ1-2	ASSLVGRGTRNYGYT
TRBV11-2	TRBJ2-5	ASSRDNQETQY
TRBV7-2	TRBJ1-5	ASSKSGGVLTQH
TRBV28	TRBJ1-5	ASSYAGTANQPQH
TRBV6-1	TRBJ1-3	ASSETGSSNTIY
TRBV2	TRBJ1-1	ASIGRAGHDEAF
TRBV24-1	TRBJ1-2	ATSDPRTGGGYT
TRBV1	TRBJ2-3	TSSQARDLKPHTQY
TRBV7-9	TRBJ1-1	ASSAEARTEAF
TRBV7-2	TRBJ1-2	ASSQTGSNYGYT
TRBV5-1	TRBJ1-3	ASSFGQPLSGNTIY
TRBV6-2/TRBV6-3	TRBJ2-5	ASSYGTTGQETQY
TRBV15	TRBJ2-1	ATSSRGDRYSSYNEQF
TRBV7-6	TRBJ2-2	ASSTGLRGGELF
TRBV7-6	TRBJ1-3	ASSPGEPGNTIY
TRBV7-3	TRBJ2-1	ASSIGQGKGEQF
TRBV6-6	TRBJ2-1	ASSYSSYNEQF
TRBV27	TRBJ1-3	ASSLYSGGSTIY
TRBV9	TRBJ2-1	ASSVVDRPYNEQF
TRBV3-1/TRBV3-2	TRBJ2-1	ASSQDLSGGAYNEQF
TRBV24-1	TRBJ1-1	ATSDPDRSGTMNTEAF
TRBV11-2	TRBJ2-1	ASSLRAGVENEQF
TRBV6-5	TRBJ1-1	ASLGQGKTEAF
TRBV30	TRBJ2-5	AWKSGVETQY
TRBV9	TRBJ1-1	ASSAGVSFSSTEAF
TRBV2	TRBJ1-4	ASREGSLNEKLF
TRBV6-1	TRBJ2-7	ASSDTGAYEQY
TRBV7-9	TRBJ1-2	ASSLGQGTNYGYT
TRBV14	TRBJ2-7	ASSQVLSVYEQY
TRBV5-1	TRBJ1-4	ASSLKGGWDEKLF
TRBV5-1	TRBJ1-4	ASSPQGNSNEKLF
TRBV7-2	TRBJ1-1	ASSLSPGKTF
TRBV7-7	TRBJ2-5	ASSPGWFQETQY
TRBV4-2	TRBJ2-1	ASSQILLAGTNNEQF
TRBV7-7	TRBJ2-3	ASSLANTDTQY
TRBV7-3	TRBJ2-1	ASSPLAGRGKNEQF
TRBV5-5	TRBJ1-1	ASSLVPGVATEAF
TRBV27	TRBJ1-2	ASSPAGTVFLGYT
TRBV4-2	TRBJ1-3	ASSQGGSRTGNTIY
TRBV7-9	TRBJ2-4	ASSLAHSAKNIQY
TRBV7-2	TRBJ1-5	ASSLSGVSNQPQH
TRBV19	TRBJ1-6	AESRNWQGPPVHNSPLH
TRBV4-1	TRBJ2-5	ASSQGGPGQETQY
TRBV5-6	TRBJ2-1	ASSLRGGSYNEQF
TRBV20-1	TRBJ2-3	SASSGGAGTDTQY
TRBV6-5	TRBJ2-7	ASSRDFTLSYEQY
TRBV27	TRBJ1-5	ATRRLGRQINQPQH